This TCR beta chain appears in the sequencing data of a study of blood T cell repertoires in COVID-19. Background on the study: Whether acute or convalescent, the COVID-19 samples came from the United States, Italy and Spain.

Participants were aged about 18 to 90 years, lived in 24 US areas, and enrolled virtually. Participant-given clinical history determined each cohort assignment. TCRdb keeps only in-frame clones here, not all; method: immunoSEQ multiplex PCR. The sample carries about 500,000 clones, roughly 87% recorded once. Trimming took off 0 bases at V and 3 bases at J, with 9 bases between the two ends. The CDR3 has 15 amino acids. Germline V lookup: CDR1 LGHDT, CDR2 YNNKEL (reference sequence). V usage is TRBV3-1 (or the pseudogene TRBV3-2) and J usage is TRBJ2-1, with unresolved D. This sequence was found in a woman between 18 and 30 years old who had recovered from COVID-19. The source material was PBMCs or T cells enriched from blood (not recorded which). CDR3 amino acids: CASSQDAFYYNEQFF. In DNA, the CDR3 is TGTGCCAGCAGCCAAGACGCGTTTTACTACAATGAGCAGTTCTTC.